This T cell receptor (beta chain) emerged from a study of regulatory T cells in long-lasting Graves disease. Per the germline V gene, CDR1 is KGHDR and CDR2 is SFDVKD. V gave up 9 bases and J gave up 2 bases, with 7 bases separating them. The CDR3 consists of 13 residues. This clonotype was seen a handful of times. Antigen specificity is unknown. For TCR beta, libraries came from iRepertoire HTBI primers and Arm-PCR of CDR3 regions. TCRdb reanalysed the multiplex PCR reads using MiXCR and keeps one entry per CDR3 protein. The sample lists 350,000 to 550,000 distinct CDR3 sequences, 15% seen once, with 15% to 20% in the top ten. Study-wide points: Patients with persistent Graves' had lower TCR diversity than newly diagnosed patients. The study found persistent patients shared more public clonotypes (roughly 2,800) than new patients (just over 950).

Time point reported: newly diagnosed GD, antithyroid drugs for less than 3 months. From PBMCs, RNA was extracted and then used to make the TCR library. The same data also contributed to another study, on T cells in Graves' hyperthyroidism and ophthalmopathy. From that paper: In making diagnoses, clinical symptoms, serum thyroxine and TRAb, thyroid ultrasound and orbital computed tomography were all used. The HTBI set primed first-round TCR CDR3 RT-PCR.

The chain is built from TRBV24-1 and TRBJ2-6; D tentatively fits TRBD1 or TRBD2 (5 bases each). The input for sequencing was peripheral blood mononuclear cells (PBMCs), taken at new diagnosis, from a patient treated with antithyroid drugs. This clonotype originated in a woman aged 25 to 39 with Graves disease. The CDR3 nucleotides read TGTGCCACCGGGGGTACTGGGGCCAACGTCCTGACTTTC. It specifies CATGGTGANVLTF.